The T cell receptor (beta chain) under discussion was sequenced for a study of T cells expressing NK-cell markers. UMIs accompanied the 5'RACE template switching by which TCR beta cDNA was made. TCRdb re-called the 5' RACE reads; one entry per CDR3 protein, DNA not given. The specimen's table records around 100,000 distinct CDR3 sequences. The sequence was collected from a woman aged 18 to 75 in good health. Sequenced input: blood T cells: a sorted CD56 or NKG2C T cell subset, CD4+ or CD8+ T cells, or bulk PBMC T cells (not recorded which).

The chain's CDR3 is CASKRERTDTQYF. The chain is built from TRBV7-8 and TRBJ2-3; the D call from TCRdb, TRBD2, cannot be confirmed without DNA. The length of the CDR3 is 13 residues. Germline V CDR1 and CDR2: SGHVS, FQNEAQ.